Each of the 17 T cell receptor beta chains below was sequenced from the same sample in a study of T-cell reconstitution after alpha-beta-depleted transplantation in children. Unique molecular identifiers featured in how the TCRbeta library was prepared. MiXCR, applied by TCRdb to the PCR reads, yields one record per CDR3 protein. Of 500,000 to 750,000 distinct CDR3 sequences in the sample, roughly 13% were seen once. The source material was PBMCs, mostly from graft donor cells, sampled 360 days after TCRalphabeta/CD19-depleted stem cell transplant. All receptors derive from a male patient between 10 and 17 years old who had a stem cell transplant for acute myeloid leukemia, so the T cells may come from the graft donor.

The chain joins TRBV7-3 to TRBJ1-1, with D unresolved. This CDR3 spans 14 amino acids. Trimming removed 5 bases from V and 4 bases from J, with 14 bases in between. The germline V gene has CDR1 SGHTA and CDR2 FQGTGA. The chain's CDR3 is CASSPQFGVTEAFF. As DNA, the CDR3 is TGTGCCAGCAGCCCCCAGTTCGGGGTCACTGAAGCTTTCTTT.

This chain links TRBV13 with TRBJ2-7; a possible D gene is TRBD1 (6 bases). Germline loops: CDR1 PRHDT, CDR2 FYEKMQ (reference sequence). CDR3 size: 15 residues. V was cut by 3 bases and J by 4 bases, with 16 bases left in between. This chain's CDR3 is CASSFGWNREYEQYF. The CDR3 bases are TGTGCCAGCAGCTTTGGTTGGAACAGGGAGTACGAGCAGTACTTC.

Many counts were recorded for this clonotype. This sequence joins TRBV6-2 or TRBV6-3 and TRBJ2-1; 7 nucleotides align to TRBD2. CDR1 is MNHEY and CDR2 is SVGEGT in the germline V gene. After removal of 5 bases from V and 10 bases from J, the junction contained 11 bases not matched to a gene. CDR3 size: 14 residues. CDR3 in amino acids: CASSRDYAMGEQFF. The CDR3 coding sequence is TGTGCCAGCAGTCGGGACTATGCCATGGGGGAGCAGTTCTTC.

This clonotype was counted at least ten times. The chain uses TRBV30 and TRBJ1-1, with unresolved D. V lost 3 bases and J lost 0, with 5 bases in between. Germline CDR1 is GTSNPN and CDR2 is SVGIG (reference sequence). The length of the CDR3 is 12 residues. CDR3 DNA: TGTGCCTGGAGACAGATGAACACTGAAGCTTTCTTT. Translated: CAWRQMNTEAFF.

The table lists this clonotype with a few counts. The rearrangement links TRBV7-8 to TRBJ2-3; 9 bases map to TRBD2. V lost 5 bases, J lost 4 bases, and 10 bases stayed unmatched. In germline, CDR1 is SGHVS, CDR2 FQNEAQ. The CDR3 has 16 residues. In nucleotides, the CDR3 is TGTGCCAGCAGCCCGGGCGCGGGAGGGTACCCAGATACGCAGTATTTT. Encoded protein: CASSPGAGGYPDTQYF.

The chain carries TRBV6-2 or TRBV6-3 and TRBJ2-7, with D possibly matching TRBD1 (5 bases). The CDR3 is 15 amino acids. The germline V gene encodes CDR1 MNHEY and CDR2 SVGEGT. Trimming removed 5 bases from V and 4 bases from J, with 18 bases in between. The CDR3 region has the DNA TGTGCCAGCAGTCCCCTCGTGGGGCTTCTATACGAGCAGTACTTC. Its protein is CASSPLVGLLYEQYF.

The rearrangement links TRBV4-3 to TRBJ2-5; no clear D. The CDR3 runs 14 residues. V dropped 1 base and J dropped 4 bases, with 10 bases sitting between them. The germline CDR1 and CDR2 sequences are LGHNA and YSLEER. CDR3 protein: CASSQGWLTETQYF. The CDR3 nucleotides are TGCGCCAGCAGCCAAGGCTGGCTCACAGAGACCCAGTACTTC.

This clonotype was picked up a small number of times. The CDR3 spells CASSLDTPSGRTYNEQFF. The CDR3 DNA follows: TGTGCCAGCAGCTTAGATACGCCTAGCGGGAGGACCTACAATGAGCAGTTCTTC. The chain couples TRBV7-7 to TRBJ2-1, with 11 nucleotides matching TRBD2. The CDR3 is 18 amino acids. The trim removed 1 base at V and 2 bases at J, leaving 7 bases unmatched. Per germline, CDR1 SSHAT and CDR2 FNYEAQ (reference sequence). Using reference TRBV7-7 and TRBJ2-1 for the parts outside the CDR3, the full variable domain is GAGVSQSPRYKVTKRGQDVTLRCDPISSHATLYWYQQALGQGPEFLTYFNYEAQPDKSGLPSDRFSAERPEGSISTLTIQRTEQRDSAMYRCASSLDTPSGRTYNEQFFGPGTRLTVL.

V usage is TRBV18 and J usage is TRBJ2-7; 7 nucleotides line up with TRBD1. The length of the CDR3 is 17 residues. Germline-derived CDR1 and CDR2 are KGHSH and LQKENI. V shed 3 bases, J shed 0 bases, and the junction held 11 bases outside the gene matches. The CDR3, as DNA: TGTGCCAGCTCACCGATGAGGGGACAGACAGGCTCCTACGAGCAGTACTTC. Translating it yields CASSPMRGQTGSYEQYF.

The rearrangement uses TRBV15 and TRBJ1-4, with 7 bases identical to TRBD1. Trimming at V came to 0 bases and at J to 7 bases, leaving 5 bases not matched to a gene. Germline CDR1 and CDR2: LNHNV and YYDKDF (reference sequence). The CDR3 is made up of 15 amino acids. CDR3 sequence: CATSRDRGGGEKLFF. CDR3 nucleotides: TGTGCCACCAGCAGAGACAGGGGGGGTGGTGAAAAACTGTTTTTT.

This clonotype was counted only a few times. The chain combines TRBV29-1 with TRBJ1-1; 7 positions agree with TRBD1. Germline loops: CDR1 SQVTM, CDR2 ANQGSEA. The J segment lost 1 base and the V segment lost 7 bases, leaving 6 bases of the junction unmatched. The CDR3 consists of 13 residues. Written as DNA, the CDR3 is TGCAGCGCCCGGACAGGACCGAACACTGAAGCTTTCTTT. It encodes CSARTGPNTEAFF.

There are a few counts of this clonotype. The CDR3 loop is CSARNPRDFYNEQFF. The DNA of the CDR3 is TGCAGTGCTAGGAATCCACGGGATTTCTACAATGAGCAGTTCTTC. This rearrangement joins TRBV20-1 to TRBJ2-1; TRBD2 is a possible D gene (5 bases). V lost 3 bases and J 3 bases, leaving 15 bases between the germline ends. Looked up from germline, CDR1 is DFQATT and CDR2 is SNEGSKA (reference sequence). The CDR3 consists of 15 residues.

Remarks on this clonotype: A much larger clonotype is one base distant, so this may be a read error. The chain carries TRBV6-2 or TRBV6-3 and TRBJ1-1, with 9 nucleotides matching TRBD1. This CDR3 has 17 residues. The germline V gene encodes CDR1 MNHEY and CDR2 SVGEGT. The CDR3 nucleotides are TGTGCCAGCAGTTATCCCTCCGGGACAGGGATGAACACTGAACCTTTCTTT. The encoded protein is CASSYPSGTGMNTEPFF.

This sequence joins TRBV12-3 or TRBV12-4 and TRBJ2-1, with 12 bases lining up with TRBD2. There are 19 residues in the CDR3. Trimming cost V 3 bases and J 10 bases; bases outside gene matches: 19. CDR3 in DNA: TGTGCCAGCAGTTTTGGTCTCAAGGGTGCTAGCGGGAGGGTATGGGAGCAGTTCTTC. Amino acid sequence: CASSFGLKGASGRVWEQFF.

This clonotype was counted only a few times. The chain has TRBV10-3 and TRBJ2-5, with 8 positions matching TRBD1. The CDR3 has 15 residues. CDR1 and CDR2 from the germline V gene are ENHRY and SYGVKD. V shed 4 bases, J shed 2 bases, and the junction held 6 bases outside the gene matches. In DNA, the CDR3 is TGTGCCATCAGTGGGGGGACAGGTTGGCAAGAGACCCAGTACTTC. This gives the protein CAISGGTGWQETQYF.

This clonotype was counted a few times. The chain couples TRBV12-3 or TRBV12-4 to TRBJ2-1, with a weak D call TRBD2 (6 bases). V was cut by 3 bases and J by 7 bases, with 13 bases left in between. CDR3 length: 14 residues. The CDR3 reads CASSLTRLVNEQFF. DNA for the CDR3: TGTGCCAGCAGTTTGACCCGACTAGTTAATGAGCAGTTCTTC.

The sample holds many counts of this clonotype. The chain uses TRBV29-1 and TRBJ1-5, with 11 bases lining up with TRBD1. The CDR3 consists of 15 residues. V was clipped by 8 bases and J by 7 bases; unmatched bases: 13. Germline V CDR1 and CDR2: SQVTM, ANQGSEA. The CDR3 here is CSIATGTGGGQPQHF. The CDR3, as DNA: TGCAGCATCGCCACCGGGACAGGGGGGGGCCAGCCCCAGCATTTT.